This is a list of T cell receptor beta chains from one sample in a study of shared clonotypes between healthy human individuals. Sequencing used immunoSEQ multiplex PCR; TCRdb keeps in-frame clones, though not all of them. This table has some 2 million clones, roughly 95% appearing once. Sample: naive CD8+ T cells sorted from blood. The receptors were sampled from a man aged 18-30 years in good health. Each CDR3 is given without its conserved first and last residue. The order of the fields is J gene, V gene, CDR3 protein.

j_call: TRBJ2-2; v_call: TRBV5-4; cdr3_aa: ASSQAQSNTGELF
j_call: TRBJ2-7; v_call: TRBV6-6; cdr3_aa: ASSRDSPYEQY
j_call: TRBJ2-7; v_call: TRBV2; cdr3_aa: ASSKTGEREAGVDFEQY
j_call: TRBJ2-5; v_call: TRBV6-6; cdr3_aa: ASSSSGQGKETQY
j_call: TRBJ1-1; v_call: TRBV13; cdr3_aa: ASSLLDRGATEAF
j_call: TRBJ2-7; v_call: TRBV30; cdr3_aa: AWSVWGAHEQY
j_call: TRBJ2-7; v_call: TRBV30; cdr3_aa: ALGRIPGHSYEQY
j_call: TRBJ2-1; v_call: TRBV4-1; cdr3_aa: ASSQLAVYNEQF
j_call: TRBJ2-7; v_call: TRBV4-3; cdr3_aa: ASSQDSLAGSTYEQY
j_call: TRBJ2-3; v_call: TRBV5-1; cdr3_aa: ASSFGLSTDTQY
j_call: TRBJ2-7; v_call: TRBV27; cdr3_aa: ASSQNHRAHDGEQY
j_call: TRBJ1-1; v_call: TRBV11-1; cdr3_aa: ASSLDGTGANTEAF
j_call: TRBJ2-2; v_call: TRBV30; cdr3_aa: AWSPGAGELF
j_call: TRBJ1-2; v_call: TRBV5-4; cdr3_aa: ASSFIQGSSYGYT
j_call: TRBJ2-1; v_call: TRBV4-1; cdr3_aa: ASSQVTVGVNEQF
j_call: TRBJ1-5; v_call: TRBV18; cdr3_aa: ASSRDSLWPQH
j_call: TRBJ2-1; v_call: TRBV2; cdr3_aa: ASRADAYNEQF
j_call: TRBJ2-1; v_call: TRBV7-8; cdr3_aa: ASSSKTGLVYNEQF
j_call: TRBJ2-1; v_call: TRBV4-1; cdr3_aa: ASSQLTGRGDNEQF
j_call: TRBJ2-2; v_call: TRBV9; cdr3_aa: ASSVVTGAGELF
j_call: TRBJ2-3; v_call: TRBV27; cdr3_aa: ASSSGSSTDTQY
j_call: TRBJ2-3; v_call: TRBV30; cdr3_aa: AWSVLGEAGTDTQY
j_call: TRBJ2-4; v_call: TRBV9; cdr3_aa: ASSASATPAENIQY
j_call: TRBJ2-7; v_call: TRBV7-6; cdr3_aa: ASSLLSGSYEQY
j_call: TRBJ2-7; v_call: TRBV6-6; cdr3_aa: ASSYGWDYEQY
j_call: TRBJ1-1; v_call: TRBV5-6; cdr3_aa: ASSLGDVTEAF
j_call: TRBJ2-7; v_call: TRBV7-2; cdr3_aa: ASSSLWGSYEQY
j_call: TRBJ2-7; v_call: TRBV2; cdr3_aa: ASSEPLASGVKYEQY
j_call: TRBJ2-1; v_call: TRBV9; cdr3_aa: ASSVYGDEQF
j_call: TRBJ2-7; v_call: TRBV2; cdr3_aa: ASSGLAGDYEQY
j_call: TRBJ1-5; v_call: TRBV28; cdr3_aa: ASSPTRQPQH
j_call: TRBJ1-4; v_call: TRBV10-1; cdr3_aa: ASSESFGTYEKLF
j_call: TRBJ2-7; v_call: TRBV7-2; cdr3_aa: ASSPGGAFYEQY
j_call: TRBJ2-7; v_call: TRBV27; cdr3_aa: ASSLAAGVEQY
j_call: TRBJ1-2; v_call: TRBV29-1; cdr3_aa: SVENQGHYT
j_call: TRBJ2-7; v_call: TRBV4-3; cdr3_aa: ASSQGPVDYEQY
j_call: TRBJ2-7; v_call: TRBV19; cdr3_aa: ASSPLLLTGLDEQY
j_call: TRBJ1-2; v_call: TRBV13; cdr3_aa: ASSVSVNYGYT
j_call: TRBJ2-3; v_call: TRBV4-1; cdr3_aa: ASTPPGTDTQY
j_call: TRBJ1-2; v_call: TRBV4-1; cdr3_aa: ASSQDPPGQPNYGYT
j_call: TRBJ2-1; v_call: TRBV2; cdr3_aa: ASSDVVLAGEGDNEQF
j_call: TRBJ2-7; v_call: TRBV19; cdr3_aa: ASSPGQSYEQY
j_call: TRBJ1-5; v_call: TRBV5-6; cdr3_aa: ASSEGVRQPQH
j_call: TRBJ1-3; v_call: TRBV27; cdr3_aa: ASSSRGPSGNTIY
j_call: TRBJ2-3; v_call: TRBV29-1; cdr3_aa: SVVKQGRTDTQY
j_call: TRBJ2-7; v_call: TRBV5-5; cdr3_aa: ASSFAGDAYEQY
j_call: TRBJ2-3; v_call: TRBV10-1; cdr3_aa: ASSPGLASITDTQY
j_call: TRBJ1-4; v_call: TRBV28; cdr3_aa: ATVDSWTEKLF
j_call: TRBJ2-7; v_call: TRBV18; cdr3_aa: ASSSDSRDRLGRSYEQY
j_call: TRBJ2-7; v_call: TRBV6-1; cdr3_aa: ASSQGGSATYEQY